The 2 T cell receptor beta chains below all came from one sample that was sequenced in a study of blood T cells in healthy people across ages. Using a J-beta primer mix together with a sample-barcoded 5' primer, a second PCR was run for roughly 6 to 12 cycles. TCRdb used MiXCR to reprocess the 5' RACE reads, holding one entry per CDR3 protein. The data hold about 780,000 distinct CDR3 sequences, with around 25% observed a single time. The data also belong to a second study, concerning T cells of mothers and their children.

Sequencing was done on a sample of blood. These receptors all come from a boy aged 5-17 years in good health.

This clonotype was counted a few times. This chain links TRBV20-1 with TRBJ2-7, with 10 bases aligning to TRBD2. V lost 6 bases and J lost 0; bases outside the gene matches: 8. The CDR3 is 15 amino acids. Germline assignment: CDR1 DFQATT and CDR2 SNEGSKA (reference sequence). The CDR3 sequence: CSAVTLAGASYEQYF. Here the CDR3 DNA reads TGCAGTGCGGTCACCCTAGCGGGGGCCTCCTACGAGCAGTACTTC.

In this sample, this clonotype turned up a few times. The V and J genes are TRBV29-1 and TRBJ2-5; TRBD1 matches 7 bases. Germline CDR1 reads SQVTM; CDR2 reads ANQGSEA. The CDR3 extends over 12 amino acids. The CDR3 region is CRLLGGRETQYF. CDR3 DNA: TGCCGTCTGCTAGGGGGCCGAGAGACCCAGTACTTC. Together with reference TRBV29-1 and TRBJ2-5, the CDR3 gives the full variable domain: SAVISQKPSRDICQRGTSLTIQCQVDSQVTMMFWYRQQPGQSLTLIATANQGSEATYESGFVIDKFPISRPNLTFSTLTVSNMSPEDSSIYLCRLLGGRETQYFGPGTRLLVL.